The clone carrying this T cell receptor (beta chain) has just a few counts. The antigen remains unidentified. Trimming shortened V by 0 bases and J by 4 bases, and 11 bases separated the two germline ends. Looked up from germline, CDR1 is SGHRS and CDR2 is YFSETQ. This CDR3 is 14 amino acids long. This entry is derived from a study of CD8 T cells in ankylosing spondylitis. Study-wide findings and caveats: Among TCR beta sequences, a motif of several highly homologous variants appeared characteristic of ankylosing spondylitis blood. Earlier literature documents some of the motif variants in reactive arthritis synovial fluid and blood. Disease-associated clones were reportedly significantly overrepresented in matched ankylosing spondylitis synovial fluid. Disease-linked clones displayed a CD8+ phenotype and appeared relatively rarely in peripheral blood.

Making the TCR beta libraries involved quantitative 5'-RACE with molecular barcodes. TCRdb reanalysed the 5' RACE reads using MiXCR and keeps one entry per CDR3 protein. The sample carries 350,000 to 550,000 distinct CDR3 sequences, about 24% recorded once. The receptor comes from a male donor with ankylosing spondylitis. The chain uses TRBV5-1 and TRBJ2-7, with a possible D match to TRBD1 (5 bases). Material: blood, either unsorted or a sorted T cell fraction (not recorded which). Here the CDR3 DNA reads TGCGCCAGCAGCTTGGGAGAGGACAAATACGAGCAGTACTTC. It is translated as CASSLGEDKYEQYF.